What follows are 30 T cell receptor beta chains derived from one specimen sequenced in a study of blood T cell repertoires in COVID-19 (dated by TCRdb to the early 2020s). Receptors were amplified or captured by the immunoSEQ multiplex PCR assay. TCRdb took over this immuneACCESS table, retaining in-frame rearrangements with V and J assigned. Such tables are incomplete; in checked studies, under half of the missing clones stem from an unresolved V gene, and the remainder is unexplained. The sample table shows 140,000 to 150,000 clones, and 80% to 90% are seen once. The biggest ten clones account for about 5.7% of the sample. The sample was peripheral blood. These receptors came from an elderly man with acute or convalescent COVID-19.

V gene TRBV19 combines with J gene TRBJ1-5; 8 bases match TRBD1. With V trimmed by 5 bases and J by 5 bases, 8 bases remained unmatched. CDR3 length: 15 amino acids. CDR1 and CDR2 (germline): LNHDA, SQIVND (reference sequence). The CDR3 loop reads CASSPRQGWDQPQHF. The CDR3 region has the DNA TGTGCCAGTAGTCCCCGACAGGGGTGGGATCAGCCCCAGCATTTT.

This clone was found once. J is TRBJ2-7 and V is TRBV6-5; the match to TRBD2 covers 14 bases. CDR1 and CDR2 from the germline V gene are MNHEY and SVGAGI. The CDR3 is 15 amino acids. V lost 5 bases and J lost 4; bases outside the gene matches: 4. The CDR3 nucleotides read TGTGCCAGCAGTACCCGGACTAGCGGGGGGTACGAGCAGTACTTC. Protein sequence: CASSTRTSGGYEQYF.

V gene TRBV7-2 combines with J gene TRBJ2-5; 13 positions match TRBD2. The CDR3 has 17 amino acids. Trimming cost V 5 bases and J 4 bases; bases outside gene matches: 10. The germline CDR1 and CDR2 sequences are SGHTA and FQGNSA. The CDR3 DNA reads TGTGCCAGCAGCCTGGGACTAGCGGGGCGCGATGGAGAGACCCAGTACTTC. It yields the protein CASSLGLAGRDGETQYF.

The chain uses TRBV6-5 and TRBJ2-7; TRBD2 aligns across 9 bases. V shed 7 bases and J 7 bases; nucleotides not matched to a gene: 14. Germline lookup yields CDR1 MNHEY and CDR2 SVGAGI. This CDR3 is 15 amino acids long. The CDR3 protein is CASIRSGTSSGEQYF. CDR3 DNA sequence: TGTGCCAGCATCAGATCCGGGACTAGCTCAGGGGAGCAGTACTTC.

V gene TRBV7-9 combines with J gene TRBJ1-2; D call uncertain. The V and J ends lost 3 bases and 3 bases respectively, with 5 bases between them. This CDR3 has 12 amino acids. Germline lookup yields CDR1 SEHNR and CDR2 FQNEAQ (reference sequence). This chain's CDR3 is CASSLSYYGYTF. For the CDR3, the DNA is TGTGCCAGCAGCTTGTCTTACTATGGCTACACCTTC.

A word on this clone: A junction boundary mismatches the germline segment, possibly from a read error. The V call is TRBV6-1, the J call TRBJ2-7, with 15 positions matching TRBD2. Germline CDR1 and CDR2: MNHNS and SASEGT. The CDR3 is 15 amino acids. In DNA form, the CDR3 reads TGTGCCAGCAGTCAAGCGGGACTAGCGGGGGGCGAGCAGTACTTC. Amino acid sequence: CASSQAGLAGGEQYF.

CDR3 residues: CASSTYRGQEETQYF. The CDR3 coding sequence is TGTGCCAGTAGTACTTACAGGGGGCAGGAAGAGACCCAGTACTTC. The chain combines TRBV19 with TRBJ2-5; 9 bases map to TRBD1. Germline values: CDR1 LNHDA, CDR2 SQIVND (reference sequence). V shed 4 bases and J 3 bases; nucleotides not matched to a gene: 6. This CDR3 has 15 residues. Full variable domain (rest looked up from reference TRBV19 and TRBJ2-5): DGGITQSPKYLFRKEGQNVTLSCEQNLNHDAMYWYRQDPGQGLRLIYYSQIVNDFQKGDIAEGYSVSREKKESFPLTVTSAQKNPTAFYLCASSTYRGQEETQYFGPGTRLLVL.

In its sample, this clone was seen once. A junction end diverges from the germline sequence, so it may reflect a read error. The chain combines TRBV5-1 with TRBJ2-5; a possible D gene is TRBD2 (7 bases). Per the germline V gene, CDR1 is SGHRS and CDR2 is YFSETQ. CDR3 length equals 17 residues. The CDR3 region is CARSLGGRGGGQETQYF. The CDR3 bases are TGCGCCCGCAGCTTGGGGGGCCGGGGAGGGGGCCAAGAGACCCAGTACTTC.

CDR3 amino acids: CASSFSPRAGANVLTF. CDR3 DNA: TGTGCCAGCAGTTTTTCCCCCCGGGCTGGGGCCAACGTCCTGACTTTC. The chain carries TRBV28 and TRBJ2-6; no reliable D call. V shed 3 bases and J shed 2 bases, with 11 bases lying between them. The germline V gene has CDR1 MDHEN and CDR2 SYDVKM. The CDR3 is 16 residues long.

There are a few counts of this clone. Other DNA sequences in the same sample also yield this CDR3. The chain combines TRBV5-1 with TRBJ1-6; 9 positions match TRBD1. The length of the CDR3 is 15 residues. With 1 base clipped from V and 10 bases from J, the junction kept 6 bases outside the gene matches. The V gene's germline CDR1 is SGHRS and CDR2 YFSETQ. CDR3 coding DNA: TGCGCCAGCAGCTTGAAGGGACAGGGTGGGTCACCCCTCCACTTT. Translated: CASSLKGQGGSPLHF.

This clone showed up just a few times. The V call is TRBV19, the J call TRBJ1-2; no firm D call. The germline CDR1 and CDR2 sequences are LNHDA and SQIVND (reference sequence). CDR3 length: 13 residues. V shed 6 bases and J shed 6 bases, with 14 bases lying between them. This CDR3 is CASRNMPPDGYTF. The CDR3 DNA reads as TGTGCCAGTAGGAACATGCCACCTGATGGCTACACCTTC.

The rearrangement uses TRBV6-5 and TRBJ2-1; TRBD2 aligns across 8 bases. V dropped 6 bases and J dropped 4; count of bases not matched to a gene: 8. CDR3 length: 15 residues. In germline, CDR1 is MNHEY, CDR2 SVGAGI. The CDR3 DNA sequence: TGTGCCAGCAGGGCAACTAGCGGCGGTTACAATGAGCAGTTCTTC. This translates into CASRATSGGYNEQFF.

The rearrangement links TRBV5-1 to TRBJ2-2; D gene ambiguous. CDR1 SGHRS and CDR2 YFSETQ come from the germline V gene. The CDR3 totals 15 residues. V lost 0 bases and J 4 bases, leaving 10 bases between the germline ends. The CDR3 nucleotides are TGCGCCAGCAGCTTGGAGTTAGCTGGCACCGGGGAGCTGTTTTTT. This encodes CASSLELAGTGELFF.

The rearrangement links TRBV28 to TRBJ2-2; 8 bases fit TRBD1. The CDR3 has 14 residues. CDR1 is MDHEN, CDR2 SYDVKM, per germline. The V segment lost 6 bases and the J segment 1 base; nucleotides outside the gene matches: 1. The CDR3 reads CASRGTGNTGELFF. CDR3 DNA: TGTGCCAGCAGAGGGACAGGGAACACCGGGGAGCTGTTTTTT.

This chain connects TRBV6-6 to TRBJ1-2; perhaps TRBD1 as D (5 bases). Trimming pared 6 bases from V and 7 bases from J, leaving 12 bases between. Germline values: CDR1 MNHNY, CDR2 SVGAGI (reference sequence). The CDR3 is 12 amino acids. Written as DNA, the CDR3 is TGTGCCAGCAGGCCAGGGTTGTTTGGCTACACCTTC. Protein product: CASRPGLFGYTF.

This clone was observed a handful of times. The CDR3 region has the DNA TGTGCCAGCAGCTCAAGGACAGGAAGCACCCAGTACTTC. It specifies CASSSRTGSTQYF. The J gene is TRBJ2-5, the V gene TRBV5-4; 7 nucleotides agree with TRBD1. Trimming cost V 3 bases and J 8 bases; bases outside gene matches: 7. The CDR3 runs to 13 residues. The germline CDR1 and CDR2 sequences are SGHNT and YYREEE (reference sequence).

The rearrangement joins TRBV3-1 (or the pseudogene TRBV3-2) to TRBJ2-5; 12 positions agree with TRBD2. The CDR3 consists of 17 residues. Germline V CDR1 and CDR2: LGHDT, YNNKEL (reference sequence). V was pared by 4 bases and J by 0 bases, with 6 bases of the junction left unmatched. In nucleotides, the CDR3 is TGTGCCAGCAGCCCCTGGACTAGCGGGAAGTACCAAGAGACCCAGTACTTC. This gives the protein CASSPWTSGKYQETQYF.

The V gene is TRBV28, the J gene TRBJ1-1, with 8 bases lining up with TRBD1. V dropped 5 bases and J dropped 5; count of bases not matched to a gene: 10. The length of the CDR3 is 15 residues. CDR1 is MDHEN, CDR2 SYDVKM, per germline. CDR3 sequence (DNA): TGTGCCAGCAGTCTCCCGGACAGGGTACCGACTGAAGCTTTCTTT. This gives the protein CASSLPDRVPTEAFF.

This chain links TRBV28 with TRBJ2-7; 10 bases are shared with TRBD2. Trimming removed 6 bases from V and 2 bases from J; junction bases left unmatched: 13. This CDR3 region has 17 residues. CDR1 is MDHEN and CDR2 is SYDVKM in the germline V gene. CDR3 nucleotides: TGTGCCAGCAGACCCCCGCCTGGGACTAGCGCGACCTACGAGCAGTACTTC. Protein: CASRPPPGTSATYEQYF.

V is TRBV5-4 and J is TRBJ1-2, with D perhaps matching TRBD1 (5 bases). CDR1 and CDR2 (germline): SGHNT, YYREEE (reference sequence). Trimming pared 0 bases from V and 9 bases from J, leaving 9 bases between. The length of the CDR3 is 12 residues. In DNA form, the CDR3 reads TGTGCCAGCAGCTTGGAGGGGCGAAGCTACACCTTC. Translation gives CASSLEGRSYTF.

The chain carries TRBV3-1 (or the pseudogene TRBV3-2) and TRBJ2-7; 8 bases align to TRBD2. The length of the CDR3 is 14 residues. The germline CDR1 and CDR2 sequences are LGHDT and YNNKEL (reference sequence). Trimming at V came to 2 bases and at J to 5 bases, leaving 5 bases not matched to a gene. CDR3: CASSQLTSGDEQYF. CDR3 bases: TGTGCCAGCAGCCAACTCACTAGCGGAGACGAGCAGTACTTC.

V and J are TRBV18 and TRBJ2-7; 9 bases match TRBD2. The trim removed 4 bases at V and 2 bases at J, leaving 6 bases unmatched. The V gene's germline CDR1 is KGHSH and CDR2 LQKENI. The CDR3 runs 15 residues. CDR3 loop: CASSLRLAETYEQYF. The DNA for the CDR3 is TGTGCCAGCTCACTCAGACTAGCGGAGACCTACGAGCAGTACTTC.

The chain uses TRBV7-2 and TRBJ1-4; TRBD1 aligns across 9 bases. Trimming at V came to 6 bases and at J to 6 bases, leaving 5 bases not matched to a gene. This CDR3 is 14 amino acids long. The germline CDR1 and CDR2 sequences are SGHTA and FQGNSA. In DNA, the CDR3 is TGTGCCAGCAGGTCGACAGGGGGTTATGAAAAACTGTTTTTT. This translates into CASRSTGGYEKLFF.

This chain joins TRBV30 and TRBJ2-1, with a weak D call TRBD1 (6 bases). The CDR3 totals 15 residues. Trimming cost V 1 base and J 8 bases, with 18 bases left between them. Germline V gives CDR1 GTSNPN, CDR2 SVGIG (reference sequence). The CDR3 DNA reads as TGTGCCTGGAGTGGAACAGGGTTTCGGGAATATGAGCAGTTCTTC. Its protein product is CAWSGTGFREYEQFF.

The J gene is TRBJ2-2, the V gene TRBV7-3, with TRBD2 matching 7 bases. J lost 3 bases, V lost 5 bases, and 3 bases had no gene match. Germline values: CDR1 SGHTA, CDR2 FQGTGA. The CDR3 has 14 residues. This CDR3 reads CASSPTSDTGELFF. In nucleotides, the CDR3 is TGTGCCAGCAGCCCAACTAGCGACACCGGGGAGCTGTTTTTT.

The chain uses TRBV7-2 and TRBJ2-3, with 8 bases aligning to TRBD1. The CDR3 totals 17 residues. J lost 8 bases, V lost 1 base, and 14 bases had no gene match. CDR1 and CDR2 (germline): SGHTA, FQGNSA. Here the CDR3 reads CASSLGAGQGELGTQYF. CDR3 DNA sequence: TGTGCCAGCAGCTTAGGTGCTGGACAGGGCGAGCTAGGTACGCAGTATTTT.

The genes are TRBV7-2 and TRBJ1-1; D remains ambiguous. Trimming took off 5 bases at V and 0 bases at J, with 13 bases between the two ends. Per the germline V gene, CDR1 is SGHTA and CDR2 is FQGNSA. The CDR3 loop spans 15 amino acids. The CDR3 loop is CASSPGLAMNTEAFF. The CDR3 region has the DNA TGTGCCAGCAGCCCGGGCCTAGCCATGAACACTGAAGCTTTCTTT.

V is TRBV7-9 and J is TRBJ2-5; TRBD1 matches at 7 bases. CDR3 length equals 16 residues. With 1 base clipped from V and 0 bases from J, the junction kept 5 bases outside the gene matches. Germline CDR1 is SEHNR and CDR2 is FQNEAQ (reference sequence). The CDR3 sequence is CASSLGSGGYQETQYF. The CDR3 DNA reads as TGTGCCAGCAGCTTAGGTTCAGGGGGATACCAAGAGACCCAGTACTTC.

The chain carries TRBV7-3 and TRBJ2-7, with D perhaps matching TRBD2 (5 bases). Trimming removed 5 bases at V and 5 bases at J, with 16 bases between. The V gene's germline CDR1 is SGHTA and CDR2 FQGTGA. The CDR3 spans 14 residues. Written as DNA, the CDR3 is TGTGCCAGCAGCCTCGGGCGGGCCACGGACGAGCAGTACTTC. Protein product: CASSLGRATDEQYF.

The rearrangement links TRBV28 to TRBJ1-2; tentatively, D is TRBD1 (6 bases). CDR1 and CDR2 (germline): MDHEN, SYDVKM. With 10 bases removed from V and 0 bases from J, the gap between germline ends came to 12 bases. The CDR3 contains 13 residues. Written as DNA, the CDR3 is TGTGCCACCACGACAGGAACTAACTATGGCTACACCTTC. Its translation is CATTTGTNYGYTF.